This is a list of T cell receptor beta chains from one sample in a study of PD-L1 blockade in urothelial cancer. Only in-frame clones appear in the TCRdb table, and some are missing; sequencing was by immunoSEQ multiplex PCR. The profile shows about 52,000 clones, about 87% of them singletons. The sample in question was PBMCs, obtained around atezolizumab (anti-PD-L1) treatment. These receptors originate from a man between 40 and 49 years old with urothelial cancer. Each CDR3 is given with its conserved first and last residue. D genes are given only for firm matches. Clone sizes are given selectively: once, few, many, or a class where the clone is expanded.

d_call j_call clone_size v_call cdr3_aa cdr3_nt
. TRBJ1-3 . TRBV28 CASLNRSSGNTIYF TGTGCCAGCCTCAACAGGAGCTCTGGAAACACCATATATTTT
. TRBJ1-5 . TRBV19 CASSNRQGNQPQHF TGTGCCAGTAGTAACCGACAGGGCAATCAGCCCCAGCATTTT
. TRBJ1-2 . TRBV10-2 CASSQGGGYTF TGCGCCAGCAGTCAGGGAGGGGGCTACACCTTC
. TRBJ1-1 . TRBV5-1 CASSLEATMNTEAFF TGCGCCAGCAGCTTGGAAGCGACCATGAACACTGAAGCTTTCTTT
. TRBJ1-5 once TRBV5-8 CASSLGTLNQPQHF TGTGCCAGCAGCTTGGGGACACTCAATCAGCCCCAGCATTTT
TRBD2 TRBJ2-7 . TRBV18 CASSAGGPFSYEQYF TGTGCCAGCTCAGCGGGAGGGCCTTTCTCCTACGAGCAGTACTTC
. TRBJ1-2 . TRBV4-1 CASSRTGEQAGYTF TGCGCCAGCAGCCGGACGGGGGAGCAGGCTGGCTACACCTTC
TRBD2 TRBJ2-7 once TRBV29-1 CSVSSGVYEQYF TGCAGCGTTTCTAGCGGGGTATACGAGCAGTACTTC
TRBD2 TRBJ2-7 few TRBV9 CASSLGRAFDEQYF TGTGCCAGCAGCCTCGGGAGGGCCTTCGACGAGCAGTACTTC
. TRBJ2-2 . TRBV5-1 CASSLASGAGELFF TGCGCCAGCAGCTTGGCCTCGGGGGCCGGGGAGCTGTTTTTT
. TRBJ1-1 . TRBV28 CASSLGFVGEPNTEAFF TGTGCCAGCAGTTTAGGGTTCGTGGGAGAACCCAACACTGAAGCTTTCTTT
. TRBJ1-1 . TRBV20-1 CSASGGVGAFF TGCAGTGCTAGTGGGGGGGTGGGAGCTTTCTTT
. TRBJ1-4 . TRBV5-8 CASSFAAGAVGTEKLFF TGTGCCAGCAGCTTTGCGGCGGGGGCTGTGGGGACGGAAAAACTGTTTTTT
TRBD2 TRBJ2-1 . TRBV13 CASSTGLAGESSYNEQFF TGTGCCAGCAGCACCGGACTAGCGGGAGAGAGCTCCTACAATGAGCAGTTCTTC
TRBD2 TRBJ2-1 . TRBV28 CASSHSQAGGEHNEQFF TGTGCCAGCAGTCATTCTCAAGCGGGAGGGGAACACAATGAGCAGTTCTTC
TRBD1 TRBJ1-5 few TRBV19 CASSDRAQSNQPQHF TGTGCCAGTAGCGACAGGGCTCAGAGCAATCAGCCCCAGCATTTT
. TRBJ2-1 . TRBV5-4 CASSSLKAGGLERQGNEQFF TGTGCCAGCAGCTCCCTTAAGGCTGGGGGATTAGAGCGTCAGGGGAACGAGCAGTTCTTC
. TRBJ1-2 . TRBV7-2 CASSPSEGGYTF TGTGCCAGCTCGCCATCCGAGGGTGGCTACACCTTC
TRBD1 TRBJ1-3 few TRBV9 CASSGTGAGNTIYF TGTGCCAGCAGCGGGACAGGGGCTGGAAACACCATATATTTT
. TRBJ2-1 many TRBV28 CASSFLGLATYNEQFF TGTGCCAGCAGTTTCTTAGGGCTAGCGACCTACAATGAGCAGTTCTTC
TRBD2 TRBJ2-5 . TRBV28 CASTKAGQETQYF TGTGCCAGCACGAAAGCGGGGCAAGAGACCCAGTACTTC
TRBD2 TRBJ2-1 . TRBV30 CAWKTVGAGVTNEQFF TGTGCCTGGAAAACAGTGGGAGCGGGAGTCACAAATGAGCAGTTCTTC
. TRBJ2-6 few TRBV19 CASSLQGSGANVLTF TGTGCCAGTAGTCTACAGGGCTCTGGGGCCAACGTCCTGACTTTC
TRBD1 TRBJ1-1 few TRBV7-9 CASSPKDRVGTEAFF TGTGCCAGCAGCCCAAAGGACAGGGTTGGCACTGAAGCTTTCTTT
. TRBJ2-3 . TRBV28 CASSLFQGADTQYF TGTGCCAGCAGTTTATTCCAGGGTGCAGATACGCAGTATTTT
TRBD1 TRBJ2-5 . TRBV27 CASTGDRGATQYF TGTGCCAGCACCGGGGACAGGGGAGCGACCCAGTACTTC
TRBD2 TRBJ2-2 . TRBV6-9 CASTRGGAGELFF TGTGCCAGCACCCGGGGAGGGGCCGGGGAGCTGTTTTTT
TRBD2 TRBJ2-5 . TRBV5-6 CASSFGTSGRRTGETQYF TGTGCCAGCAGCTTTGGGACTAGCGGGAGGCGTACCGGGGAGACCCAGTACTTC
. TRBJ1-1 . TRBV5-1 CASGGLLNTEAFF TGCGCCAGCGGGGGGTTACTGAACACTGAAGCTTTCTTT
TRBD1 TRBJ1-2 . TRBV7-3 CASSRDSSYGYTF TGTGCCAGCAGCCGGGACAGCTCCTATGGCTACACCTTC
TRBD2 TRBJ2-7 . TRBV4-2 CASSQDPSGPYEQYF TGTGCCAGCAGCCAAGACCCTAGCGGGCCCTACGAGCAGTACTTC
. TRBJ1-1 . TRBV5-1 CASSLGDSYTQAFF TGCGCCAGCAGCTTGGGTGACAGCTACACCCAAGCTTTCTTT